This record covers a single T cell receptor beta chain. In germline, CDR1 is SGHTA, CDR2 FQGNSA. This CDR3 region has 13 residues. Trimming left V 2 bases short and J 4 bases short, with 8 bases between. Authors' methods: Reference gene primer amplification yielded estimated nucleated cell counts. Profiling relied on immunoSEQ multiplex PCR, and the TCRdb table lists in-frame clones only, not all of them. The V and J calls and the clone size are those of that table, but D and trimming were determined from the DNA. The sample gives around 87,000 clones, about 88% of which show up once; roughly 8.7% is in the top ten. This specimen comes from a study of blood T cell repertoires in COVID-19. Study information: Material from acute and convalescent COVID-19 was sourced from the United States, Italy and Spain. PBMCs, B-cell-depleted T cells, or T cells were the source of the cDNA or gDNA that made up the material.

The V call is TRBV7-2, the J call TRBJ1-1; D unclear. Sample: peripheral blood. The TCR was taken from a man aged 50-60 years with acute or convalescent COVID-19. The CDR3 sequence is CASSLLVSTEAFF. The CDR3 bases are TGTGCCAGCAGCTTATTAGTGAGCACTGAAGCTTTCTTT.